This TCR beta chain stems from a study of identical twins. cDNA molecules carried unique molecular identifiers, and template switching added a universal primer site. TCRdb analysed the 5' RACE reads with MiXCR anew, one entry per CDR3 protein. The data show about 920,000 distinct CDR3 sequences, with more than 9% seen just once and about 1.5% held by the top ten. Study findings and constraints: Out-of-frame alpha sequences common to twins were enriched for low generation probability.

This clonotype was seen a handful of times. The antigen is undetermined. Another study also made use of these data, one on yellow fever vaccine responses in identical twins. That report notes: Each twin's T cell response to the vaccine was reported to look partly convergent and partly personalized.

The clonotype comes from a woman aged 18-29 years in good health. What was sequenced was PBMCs.

The CDR3 spells CSARPAGTSTDTQYF. CDR3 coding DNA: TGCAGTGCTAGACCAGCGGGGACTAGCACAGATACGCAGTATTTT. The chain couples TRBV20-1 to TRBJ2-3, with 7 bases that match TRBD2. The CDR3 extends over 15 amino acids. In germline, CDR1 is DFQATT, CDR2 SNEGSKA (reference sequence). V shed 2 bases and J 0 bases; nucleotides not matched to a gene: 5.